The sample holds a few counts of the clone carrying this T cell receptor beta chain. Its antigen is unidentified. This specimen belongs to a study of identical twins. A universal primer binding site was introduced by template switching. The final cDNA contained unique molecular identifiers. TCRdb redid the calling of the 5' RACE reads with MiXCR, one entry per CDR3 protein. The sample records about 220,000 distinct CDR3 sequences, around 10% being singletons. Notes on the study in general: Excess sharing between twins was weaker in beta out-of-frame sequences. With monozygotic twins, out-of-frame TCR alpha sharing exceeded what models estimated.

Healthy Caucasians, and only they, were the donors. The V and J ends lost 9 bases and 0 bases respectively, with 3 bases between them. The CDR3 runs to 11 residues. Germline CDR1 is SNHLY and CDR2 is FYNNEI. This clonotype was sampled from a woman aged 18-29 years in good health. The sample was memory (CD45RO+) T cells sorted from blood. This chain joins TRBV2 and TRBJ2-1; D call uncertain. The CDR3 reads CARSSYNEQFF. The CDR3 DNA follows: TGTGCCAGAAGCTCCTACAATGAGCAGTTCTTC.